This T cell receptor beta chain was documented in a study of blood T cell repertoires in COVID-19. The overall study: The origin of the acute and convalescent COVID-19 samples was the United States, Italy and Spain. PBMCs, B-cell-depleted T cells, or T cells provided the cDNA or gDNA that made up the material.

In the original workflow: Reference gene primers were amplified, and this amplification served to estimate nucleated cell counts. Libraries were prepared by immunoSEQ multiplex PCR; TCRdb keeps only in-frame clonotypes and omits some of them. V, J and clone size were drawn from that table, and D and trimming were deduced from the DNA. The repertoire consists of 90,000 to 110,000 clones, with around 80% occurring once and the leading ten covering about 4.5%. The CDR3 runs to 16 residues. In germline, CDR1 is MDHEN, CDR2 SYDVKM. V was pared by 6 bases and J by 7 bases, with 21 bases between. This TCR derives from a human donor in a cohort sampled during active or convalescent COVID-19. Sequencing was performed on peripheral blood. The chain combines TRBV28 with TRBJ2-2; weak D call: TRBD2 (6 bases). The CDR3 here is CASRIKGDWRGGELFF. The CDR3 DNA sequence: TGTGCCAGCAGGATCAAAGGGGACTGGAGGGGCGGGGAGCTGTTTTTT.